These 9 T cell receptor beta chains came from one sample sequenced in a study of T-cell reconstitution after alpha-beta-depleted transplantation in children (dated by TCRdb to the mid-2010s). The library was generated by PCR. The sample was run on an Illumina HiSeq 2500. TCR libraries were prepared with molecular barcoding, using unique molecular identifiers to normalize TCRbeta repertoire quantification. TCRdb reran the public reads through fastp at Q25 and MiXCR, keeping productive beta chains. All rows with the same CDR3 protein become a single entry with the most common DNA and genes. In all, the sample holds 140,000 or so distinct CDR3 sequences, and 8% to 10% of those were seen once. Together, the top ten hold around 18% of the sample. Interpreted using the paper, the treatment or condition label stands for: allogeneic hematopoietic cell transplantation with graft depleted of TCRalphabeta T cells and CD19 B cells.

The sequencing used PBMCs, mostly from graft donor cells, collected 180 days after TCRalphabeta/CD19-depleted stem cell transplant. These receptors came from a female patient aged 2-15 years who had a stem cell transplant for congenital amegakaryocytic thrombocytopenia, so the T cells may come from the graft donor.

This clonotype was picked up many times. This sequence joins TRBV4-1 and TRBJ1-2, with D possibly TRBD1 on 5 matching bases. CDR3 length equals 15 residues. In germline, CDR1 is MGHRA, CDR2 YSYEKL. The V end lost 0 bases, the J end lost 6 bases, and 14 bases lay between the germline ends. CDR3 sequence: CASSQDLGDHDGYTF. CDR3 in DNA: TGCGCCAGCAGCCAAGATCTGGGGGATCACGATGGCTACACCTTC.

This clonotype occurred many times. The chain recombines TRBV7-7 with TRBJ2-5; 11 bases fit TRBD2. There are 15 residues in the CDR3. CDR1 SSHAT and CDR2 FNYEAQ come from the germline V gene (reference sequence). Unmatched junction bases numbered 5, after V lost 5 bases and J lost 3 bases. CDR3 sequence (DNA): TGTGCCAGCAGCCCTAGCGGGAGGAGTGAAGAGACCCAGTACTTC. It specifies CASSPSGRSEETQYF.

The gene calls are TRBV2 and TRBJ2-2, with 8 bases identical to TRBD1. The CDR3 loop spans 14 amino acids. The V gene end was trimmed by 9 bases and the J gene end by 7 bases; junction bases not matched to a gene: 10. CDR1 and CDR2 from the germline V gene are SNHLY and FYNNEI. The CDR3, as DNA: TGTGCCAGGCGGGACAGGCGGGCTGACGGGGAGCTGTTTTTT. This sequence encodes CARRDRRADGELFF.

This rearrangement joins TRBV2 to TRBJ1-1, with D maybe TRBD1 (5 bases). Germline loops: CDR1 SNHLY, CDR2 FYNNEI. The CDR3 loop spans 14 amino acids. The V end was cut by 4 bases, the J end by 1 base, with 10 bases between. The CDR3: CASSVFQGNTEAFF. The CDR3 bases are TGTGCCAGCAGTGTCTTTCAGGGGAACACTGAAGCTTTCTTT.

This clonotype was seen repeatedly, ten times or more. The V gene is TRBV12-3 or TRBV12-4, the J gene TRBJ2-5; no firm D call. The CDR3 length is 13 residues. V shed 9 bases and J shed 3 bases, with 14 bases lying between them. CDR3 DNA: TGTGCCAGTAGATTAGGACGCAAAGAGACCCAGTACTTC. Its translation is CASRLGRKETQYF.

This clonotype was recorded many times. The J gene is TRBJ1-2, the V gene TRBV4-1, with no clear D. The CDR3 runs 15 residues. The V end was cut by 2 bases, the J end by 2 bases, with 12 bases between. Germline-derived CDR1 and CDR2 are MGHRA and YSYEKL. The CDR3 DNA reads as TGCGCCAGCAGCCAACCTCAGGAGTCCAACTATGGCTACACCTTC. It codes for CASSQPQESNYGYTF.

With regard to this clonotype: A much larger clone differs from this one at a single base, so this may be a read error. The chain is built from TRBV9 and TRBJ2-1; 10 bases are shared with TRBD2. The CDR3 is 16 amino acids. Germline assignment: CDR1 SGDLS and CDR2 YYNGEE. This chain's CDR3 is CASGVSLAGVLNEQFF. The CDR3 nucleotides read TGTGCCAGCGGCGTATCCCTAGCGGGAGTTTTGAATGAGCAGTTCTTC.

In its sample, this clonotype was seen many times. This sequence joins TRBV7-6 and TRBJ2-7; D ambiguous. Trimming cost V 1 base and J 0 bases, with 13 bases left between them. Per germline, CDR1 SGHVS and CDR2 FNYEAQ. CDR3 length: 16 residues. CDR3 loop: CASSLEAETSSYEQYF. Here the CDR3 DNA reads TGTGCCAGCAGCTTAGAAGCCGAGACAAGCTCCTACGAGCAGTACTTC.

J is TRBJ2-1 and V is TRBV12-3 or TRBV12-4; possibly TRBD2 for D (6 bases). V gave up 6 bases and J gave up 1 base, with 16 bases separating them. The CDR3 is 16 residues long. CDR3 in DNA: TGTGCCAGCAGCCCGTCGCGGGGTCGGTCCTACAATGAGCAGTTCTTC. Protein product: CASSPSRGRSYNEQFF.